This TCR beta chain was captured by sequencing in a study of blood T cell repertoires in COVID-19 (dated by TCRdb to about 2020). Some background on the complete study: The collaborator samples originated in the United States, Italy and Spain and spanned the acute and convalescent phases of COVID-19. The prospective study material was composed of cDNA or gDNA derived from T cells, B-cell-depleted T cells, or PBMCs. The dataset comprised deeply sampled blood TCRbeta repertoires from subjects exposed to, actively infected with, or recovered from COVID-19. A freely available public database, intended as a resource for researchers studying the immune response to SARS-CoV-2, is where the repertoires were released. Samples came from the ongoing ImmuneRACE study (first 160 participants) plus 1,254 subjects from 6 global collaborators. The sample metadata nearly always contained a de-identified subject ID, COVID-19 status, age in years and sex. Where available, HLA class I and class II types were obtained from metadata supplied by the sample provider rather than from assay-based typing.

Broad study findings and their caveats: The amount of clinical and demographic metadata varied by source and participant and was provided uncurated.

The collaborating institutions used their own protocols to collect whole blood in K2EDTA tubes. For TCRbeta analysis, collaborators shipped samples in one of three forms: frozen whole blood, isolated PBMCs, or DNA extracted from either of those sample types. The immunoSEQ Assay, a bias-controlled multiplex PCR, was used to amplify TCRbeta CDR3 regions from genomic DNA. As for how the authors treated the data: Nucleated cell counts per sample were estimated from amplification of reference gene primers within the assay. To quantify the absolute abundance of each unique TCRbeta CDR3 rearrangement, sequence reads were collapsed and filtered. Productive Simpson clonality was computed per sample as the square root of Simpson's diversity index over productive rearrangements. TCRdb took this table from immuneACCESS and kept in-frame rearrangements with V and J called. Such tables lack part of the clones; where checked against another copy, unresolved V genes explain under half of the gap, and the rest is unexplained. That table supplies the V and J calls and clone size; D and trimming were determined from the DNA. Present in this sample are 55,000 to 80,000 clones, roughly 80% of which were seen just once. Roughly 18% of the sample belongs to the ten largest clones.

In its sample, this clone was seen a few times. Its target antigen remains unknown. It has no much larger one-base neighbor in the sample; base qualities were not kept. Material for sequencing was peripheral blood. The clonotype originates from a man aged 60 to 75 with acute or convalescent COVID-19.

DNA sequence: TGTGCCACCAGTGACACCACACCCGCCGCCTACAATGAGCAGTTCTTC. Its protein reads: CATSDTTPAAYNEQFF. Recombination linked TRBV24-1 to TRBJ2-1, with the D segment identity uncertain. Deletion took 4 bases off V and 2 bases off J, with a span of 14 bases between the germline ends. From the cysteine up to the phenylalanine, the CDR3 has a length of 16 residues. Kept here is only the CDR3 DNA, which spans 48 bases and is read in frame from base 1. According to the germline V gene, CDR1 reads KGHDR and CDR2 reads SFDVKD.